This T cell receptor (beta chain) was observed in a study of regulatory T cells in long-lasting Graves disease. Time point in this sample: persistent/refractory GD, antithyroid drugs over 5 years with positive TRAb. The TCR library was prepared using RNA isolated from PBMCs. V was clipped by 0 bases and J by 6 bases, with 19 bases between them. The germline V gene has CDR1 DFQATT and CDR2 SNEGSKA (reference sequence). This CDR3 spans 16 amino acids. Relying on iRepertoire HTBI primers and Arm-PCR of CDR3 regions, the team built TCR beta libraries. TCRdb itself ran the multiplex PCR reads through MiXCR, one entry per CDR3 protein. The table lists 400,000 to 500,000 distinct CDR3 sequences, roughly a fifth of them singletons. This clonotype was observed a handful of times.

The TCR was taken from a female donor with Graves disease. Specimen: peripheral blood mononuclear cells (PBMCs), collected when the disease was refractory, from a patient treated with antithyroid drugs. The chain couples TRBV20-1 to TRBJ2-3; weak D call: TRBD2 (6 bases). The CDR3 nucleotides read TGCAGTGCTAGAGACTTGGCGGGGAAGAGAGGTGATACGCAGTATTTT. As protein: CSARDLAGKRGDTQYF.